What follows describes a single T cell receptor (beta chain). This CDR3 has 17 amino acids. The V gene's germline CDR1 is SGHTA and CDR2 FQGNSA. The ends were cut back, 2 bases at V and 3 bases at J, with 20 bases in the middle. This specimen comes from a study of blood T cell repertoires in COVID-19. Methods used by the authors: Reference gene primer amplification gave estimated nucleated cell counts. The method was immunoSEQ multiplex PCR; TCRdb's version includes in-frame clones alone and lacks a portion of them. V and J calls and clone size are as listed in that table; D and trimming were resolved from the DNA. The sample records over 150,000 clones, around 87% being singletons. Those who participated ranged in age from roughly 18 to 90 years and resided in approximately 26 US areas. Recovered status applied to Cohort 3 donors who had two consecutive negative PCRs. It also applied to those with clearance or with symptom resolution.

This clonotype originated in a woman in her 30s who had recovered from COVID-19. This chain connects TRBV7-2 to TRBJ2-7; D might be TRBD1 (6 bases). The specimen was PBMCs or T cells enriched from blood (not recorded which). DNA of the CDR3: TGTGCCAGCAGCTTAAATCCCCTCGGACGGGGACACTACGAGCAGTACTTC. It codes for CASSLNPLGRGHYEQYF.